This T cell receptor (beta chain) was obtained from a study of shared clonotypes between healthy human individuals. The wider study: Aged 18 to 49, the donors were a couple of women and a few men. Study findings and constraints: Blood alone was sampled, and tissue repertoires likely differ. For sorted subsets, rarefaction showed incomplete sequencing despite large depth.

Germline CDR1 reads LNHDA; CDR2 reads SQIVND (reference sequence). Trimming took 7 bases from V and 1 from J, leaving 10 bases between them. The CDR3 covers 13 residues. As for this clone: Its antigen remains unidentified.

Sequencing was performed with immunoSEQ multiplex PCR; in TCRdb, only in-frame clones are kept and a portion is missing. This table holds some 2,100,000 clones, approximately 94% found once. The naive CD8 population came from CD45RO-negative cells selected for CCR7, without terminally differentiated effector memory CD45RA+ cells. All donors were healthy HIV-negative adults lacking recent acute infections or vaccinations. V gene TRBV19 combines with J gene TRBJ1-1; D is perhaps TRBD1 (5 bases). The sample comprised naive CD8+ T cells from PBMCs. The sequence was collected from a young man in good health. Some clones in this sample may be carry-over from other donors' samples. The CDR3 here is CASTLGENTEAFF. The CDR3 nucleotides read TGTGCCAGTACCCTGGGGGAGAACACTGAAGCTTTCTTT.